Listed here are 26 T cell receptor beta chains from one sample, sequenced in a study of beta chain features in type 1 diabetes. The investigators reverse transcribed all of the isolated RNA, so they sequenced expressed TCRB transcripts. Some clones are missing from TCRdb's copy, which holds only in-frame ones; the method was immunoSEQ multiplex PCR. The profile covers around 340,000 clones, with less than 9.5% appearing a single time and less than 0.45% taken by the ten largest. Input material: central memory CD4+ T cells from blood. The receptor set was obtained from a woman aged 18-30 years in good health.

The table lists this clone with a few counts. The rearrangement joins TRBV13 to TRBJ2-2; 7 bases agree with TRBD1. Per germline, CDR1 PRHDT and CDR2 FYEKMQ (reference sequence). V shed 1 base and J 4 bases; nucleotides not matched to a gene: 9. The length of the CDR3 is 17 residues. The CDR3 sequence is CASSLALRQGPTGELFF. The CDR3 nucleotides read TGTGCCAGCAGCTTAGCCCTGAGACAGGGACCCACCGGGGAGCTGTTTTTT.

This clone came up a few times. This chain connects TRBV6-5 to TRBJ2-1; D is ambiguous. The germline V gene has CDR1 MNHEY and CDR2 SVGAGI. This CDR3 spans 13 amino acids. V was trimmed by 2 bases and J by 7 bases, leaving 9 bases between them. CDR3 sequence: CASSYDVGNEQFF. The CDR3 DNA sequence: TGTGCCAGCAGTTACGACGTAGGGAATGAGCAGTTCTTC.

The gene calls are TRBV15 and TRBJ2-7, with a weak D call TRBD1 (6 bases). With 5 bases removed from V and 6 bases from J, the gap between germline ends came to 17 bases. Germline V gene lookup returns CDR1 LNHNV and CDR2 YYDKDF (reference sequence). The CDR3 runs 14 residues. CDR3 coding DNA: TGTGCCACCAGCGAGAGACAGGCCCCTGGCGAGCAGTACTTC. This encodes CATSERQAPGEQYF.

This clone was detected only a few times. The chain recombines TRBV7-9 with TRBJ1-1, with no clear D. The CDR3 covers 13 residues. Germline-derived CDR1 and CDR2 are SEHNR and FQNEAQ (reference sequence). Between the trimmed V and J ends, which lost 3 bases and 0 bases, there was a span of 5 bases. The CDR3 DNA follows: TGTGCCAGCAGCTTCCGGTTGAACACTGAAGCTTTCTTT. Residues: CASSFRLNTEAFF.

V usage is TRBV28 and J usage is TRBJ1-5; D is perhaps TRBD1 (6 bases). The CDR3 is 14 residues long. V was cut by 3 bases and J by 5 bases, with 11 bases left in between. Germline V gives CDR1 MDHEN, CDR2 SYDVKM. CDR3 in DNA: TGTGCCAGCAGTTTGTCCTACAGGGATCAGCCCCAGCATTTT. Amino acids: CASSLSYRDQPQHF.

This clone has ten or more counts. The V and J genes are TRBV7-9 and TRBJ2-1, with TRBD2 matching 7 bases. Germline CDR1 reads SEHNR; CDR2 reads FQNEAQ (reference sequence). With 1 base clipped from V and 6 bases from J, the junction kept 9 bases outside the gene matches. This CDR3 region has 16 residues. The chain's CDR3 is CASSLGLWEGSNEQFF. The CDR3 DNA follows: TGTGCCAGCAGCTTAGGTTTGTGGGAGGGTTCCAATGAGCAGTTCTTC.

This clone was recorded a few times. The chain links TRBV19 to TRBJ1-1; the D is unclear. Looked up from germline, CDR1 is LNHDA and CDR2 is SQIVND (reference sequence). This CDR3 contains 13 residues. Trimming stripped 6 bases from V and 1 base from J, with 9 bases between. The CDR3 protein is CASSLRENTEAFF. CDR3 nucleotide sequence: TGTGCCAGTAGCCTACGAGAGAACACTGAAGCTTTCTTT.

At least ten counts were recorded for this clone. This chain uses TRBV25-1 with TRBJ1-4; maybe TRBD1 (5 bases). With 4 bases removed from V and 10 bases from J, the gap between germline ends came to 13 bases. The germline CDR1 and CDR2 sequences are MGHDK and SYGVNS. This CDR3 contains 13 residues. The chain's CDR3 is CASSAQGAGKLFF. The CDR3 DNA sequence: TGTGCCAGCAGTGCGCAGGGTGCAGGAAAACTGTTTTTT.

The sample holds a few counts of this clone. The germline gene is not matched at one end of the junction; a read error may be the cause. This chain links TRBV6-5 with TRBJ2-4; 7 bases fit TRBD1. Germline assignment: CDR1 MNHEY and CDR2 SVGAGI. The CDR3 covers 14 residues. In DNA form, the CDR3 reads TGTGCCAGCAGTCTAGGACAGGCCATAAACATTCAGTACTTC. It codes for CASSLGQAINIQYF.

The V call is TRBV6-5, the J call TRBJ2-7; a possible D gene is TRBD2 (5 bases). The germline CDR1 and CDR2 sequences are MNHEY and SVGAGI. V was trimmed by 2 bases and J by 4 bases, leaving 12 bases between them. The CDR3 covers 14 residues. In DNA form, the CDR3 reads TGTGCCAGCAGTTACGGTGCGGGTCCTTACGAGCAGTACTTC. Its protein product is CASSYGAGPYEQYF.

The chain combines TRBV9 with TRBJ1-4; maybe TRBD1 (6 bases). The CDR3 is 14 amino acids. The V and J ends lost 3 bases and 5 bases respectively, with 11 bases between them. Germline V lookup: CDR1 SGDLS, CDR2 YYNGEE. The CDR3 nucleotides read TGTGCCAGCAGCGCCCGACAGGCCAATGAAAAACTGTTTTTT. Translation gives CASSARQANEKLFF. Full variable domain (outside the CDR3, taken from reference TRBV9 and TRBJ1-4): DSGVTQTPKHLITATGQRVTLRCSPRSGDLSVYWYQQSLDQGLQFLIQYYNGEERAKGNILERFSAQQFPDLHSELNLSSLELGDSALYFCASSARQANEKLFFGSGTQLSVL.

Only a few counts were recorded for this clone. V is TRBV7-9 and J is TRBJ2-4, with D possibly matching TRBD2 (6 bases). Germline V CDR1 and CDR2: SEHNR, FQNEAQ (reference sequence). V was pared by 5 bases and J by 5 bases, with 16 bases between. The CDR3 is 15 amino acids. The CDR3 reads CASSLRDSGENIQYF. The CDR3 DNA sequence: TGTGCCAGCAGCCTCAGGGATTCGGGGGAAAACATTCAGTACTTC.

V gene TRBV6-5 combines with J gene TRBJ2-3; D is ambiguous. The CDR3 runs to 14 residues. Trimming removed 0 bases at V and 0 bases at J, with 4 bases between. Germline V gives CDR1 MNHEY, CDR2 SVGAGI. The CDR3 DNA sequence: TGTGCCAGCAGTTACTCTTGGAGCACAGATACGCAGTATTTT. As protein: CASSYSWSTDTQYF.

The V call is TRBV5-6, the J call TRBJ1-1; the match to TRBD1 covers 7 bases. The germline gives CDR1 SGHDT, CDR2 YYEEEE. The CDR3 runs 15 residues. V shed 3 bases and J 5 bases; nucleotides not matched to a gene: 10. CDR3 sequence: CASSWNRGEGTEAFF. CDR3 nucleotide sequence: TGTGCCAGCAGCTGGAACAGGGGAGAAGGGACTGAAGCTTTCTTT. The whole variable domain, remainder taken from reference TRBV5-6 and TRBJ1-1, is DAGVTQSPTHLIKTRGQQVTLRCSPKSGHDTVSWYQQALGQGPQFIFQYYEEEERQRGNFPDRFSGHQFPNYSSELNVNALLLGDSALYLCASSWNRGEGTEAFFGQGTRLTVV.

J is TRBJ2-5 and V is TRBV6-1; D is unclear. The CDR3 is 13 amino acids. V lost 4 bases and J 1 base, leaving 7 bases between the germline ends. Germline V gene data show CDR1 as MNHNS and CDR2 as SASEGT. The CDR3 sequence is CASSGQSQETQYF. DNA of the CDR3: TGTGCCAGCAGTGGGCAGAGCCAAGAGACCCAGTACTTC.

This clone was counted only a few times. This chain links TRBV7-3 with TRBJ2-7; D perhaps matches TRBD1 (5 bases). The CDR3 has 14 amino acids. The germline V gene encodes CDR1 SGHTA and CDR2 FQGTGA. With 1 base removed from V and 1 base from J, the gap between germline ends came to 8 bases. CDR3 protein: CASSLNQGSYEQYF. The CDR3 nucleotides are TGTGCCAGCAGCTTAAATCAGGGATCCTACGAGCAGTACTTC.

This clone was counted a few times. A much larger clone lies one base from this, so it may be a read error. The V gene is TRBV27, the J gene TRBJ2-6; D is unresolved. The CDR3 runs to 13 residues. Trimming took 0 bases from V and 3 from J, leaving 0 bases between them. Germline-derived CDR1 and CDR2 are MNHEY and SMNVEV (reference sequence). CDR3 nucleotide sequence: TGTGCCAGCAGTTTATCTGGGGCCAACGTCCTGACTTTC. It codes for CASSLSGANVLTF.

This clone has a handful of counts. V gene TRBV28 combines with J gene TRBJ2-1; the D call may be TRBD1 or TRBD2 (6 bases each). The V and J ends lost 7 bases and 8 bases respectively, with 21 bases between them. CDR3 length: 15 residues. The germline gives CDR1 MDHEN, CDR2 SYDVKM. CDR3 in amino acids: CASTQTHGGLHEQFF. In nucleotides, the CDR3 is TGTGCCAGCACCCAAACACATGGGGGGCTCCATGAGCAGTTCTTC.

The V and J genes are TRBV6-9 and TRBJ2-7; weak D call: TRBD2 (6 bases). Trimming left V 2 bases short and J 0 bases short, with 11 bases between. Germline V CDR1 and CDR2: MNHGY, SVAAGI. The CDR3 covers 15 residues. CDR3 region: CASSYEWEVSYEQYF. The CDR3 bases are TGTGCCAGCAGTTATGAGTGGGAGGTCTCCTACGAGCAGTACTTC.

This clone was seen many times. The chain joins TRBV23-1 to TRBJ1-4; D may be TRBD1 (5 bases). TRBV23-1 is an ORF for which the function is uncertain. Trimming left V 6 bases short and J 8 bases short, with 16 bases between. The CDR3 length is 14 residues. The CDR3 loop is CASRKGREEEKLFF. Written as DNA, the CDR3 is TGCGCCAGCAGAAAGGGGAGGGAGGAGGAAAAACTGTTTTTT.

Only a few counts were recorded for this clone. J is TRBJ2-3 and V is TRBV6-1; D gene uncertain. Germline CDR1 reads MNHNS; CDR2 reads SASEGT. The CDR3 length is 12 residues. The V and J ends lost 4 bases and 4 bases respectively, with 6 bases between them. CDR3 in DNA: TGTGCCAGCAGTGGCATCTCAGATACGCAGTATTTT. The encoded protein is CASSGISDTQYF.

This clone appeared a few times. This clone may be a read error of a much larger clone one base away. The chain has TRBV19 and TRBJ2-1, with unresolved D. Germline V gene data show CDR1 as LNHDA and CDR2 as SQIVND (reference sequence). The CDR3 has 11 residues. V gave up 4 bases and J gave up 4 bases, with 2 bases separating them. CDR3 loop: CASSRYNEQFF. The CDR3 bases are TGTGCCAGTAGTAGGTACAATGAGCAGTTCTTC.

This clone was seen only a few times. This CDR3 reads CASSLAPSTGNNEQFF. CDR3 nucleotide sequence: TGCGCCAGCAGCTTGGCCCCCTCCACAGGAAACAATGAGCAGTTCTTC. The chain has TRBV5-1 and TRBJ2-1, with D maybe TRBD1 (5 bases). V was shortened by 0 bases and J by 5 bases, with 15 bases between the two germline ends. This CDR3 spans 16 amino acids. Germline assignment: CDR1 SGHRS and CDR2 YFSETQ.

This clone showed up many times. This chain joins TRBV7-2 and TRBJ2-2, with D unclear. CDR1 and CDR2 from the germline V gene are SGHTA and FQGNSA. CDR3 size: 13 residues. The V gene lost 5 bases and the J gene lost 5 bases, with 9 bases spanning the gap. CDR3 nucleotides: TGTGCCAGCAGCCCGCGAATTACCGGGGAGCTGTTTTTT. It is translated as CASSPRITGELFF.

This clone was counted only a few times. J is TRBJ2-7 and V is TRBV5-6; D remains unclear. CDR1 SGHDT and CDR2 YYEEEE come from the germline V gene. The CDR3 runs to 14 residues. The ends were cut back, 2 bases at V and 4 bases at J, with 13 bases in the middle. The CDR3 DNA reads TGTGCCAGCAGCTTTGGCCGTTGGGGATACGAGCAGTACTTC. Translated, it gives CASSFGRWGYEQYF. The variable domain in full, with the rest retrieved from reference TRBV5-6 and TRBJ2-7, is DAGVTQSPTHLIKTRGQQVTLRCSPKSGHDTVSWYQQALGQGPQFIFQYYEEEERQRGNFPDRFSGHQFPNYSSELNVNALLLGDSALYLCASSFGRWGYEQYFGPGTRLTVT.

This clone was counted between two and nine times. Here the CDR3 reads CASSGGHVEQFF. In nucleotides, the CDR3 is TGTGCCAGCAGCGGGGGGCATGTAGAGCAGTTCTTC. V and J are TRBV9 and TRBJ2-1; possibly TRBD1 for D (6 bases). The CDR3 is 12 residues long. Per germline, CDR1 SGDLS and CDR2 YYNGEE. V lost 3 bases, J lost 10 bases, and 11 bases lay in between. Full variable domain (outside the CDR3, taken from reference TRBV9 and TRBJ2-1): DSGVTQTPKHLITATGQRVTLRCSPRSGDLSVYWYQQSLDQGLQFLIQYYNGEERAKGNILERFSAQQFPDLHSELNLSSLELGDSALYFCASSGGHVEQFFGPGTRLTVL.